Presented here are 26 T cell receptor beta chains from one specimen sequenced in a study of sequential checkpoint blockade in melanoma (dated by TCRdb to about 2019). Preparation of the library involved the immunoSEQ multiplex PCR assay. TCRdb's version of the immuneACCESS table is confined to in-frame rearrangements and falls short of the full clone set. An unresolved V gene accounts for under half of the shortfall where checked; the remainder is of unknown origin. In this sample the table shows some 31,000 clones, approximately 86% of which occur a single time. The top ten constitute roughly 22% of the sample. What this sample's treatment or condition label stands for: randomized to nivolumab then ipilimumab (arm A) or the reverse (arm B). Sample: CD8+ T cells sorted from blood (inferred from file names), taken from a patient given nivolumab and ipilimumab in sequence. Receptors originate from a human donor with melanoma.

V and J are TRBV4-1 and TRBJ1-1; tentatively, D is TRBD1 (5 bases). The CDR3 spans 16 residues. The ends were cut back, 1 base at V and 1 base at J, with 13 bases in the middle. CDR1 and CDR2 from the germline V gene are MGHRA and YSYEKL. CDR3 DNA sequence: TGCGCCAGCAGCCAAGCCTGGGCGGGGGGGAACACTGAAGCTTTCTTT. It translates to CASSQAWAGGNTEAFF.

The rearrangement links TRBV4-3 to TRBJ2-5; possibly TRBD2 for D (6 bases). This CDR3 spans 18 amino acids. CDR1 is LGHNA and CDR2 is YSLEER in the germline V gene. V shed 0 bases and J shed 5 bases, with 22 bases lying between them. Here the CDR3 DNA reads TGCGCCAGCAGCCAAGATCCTAAAGGGCTGGGGGGTATGGAGACCCAGTACTTC. Amino acid sequence: CASSQDPKGLGGMETQYF.

The chain links TRBV27 to TRBJ2-1; the D gene is possibly TRBD2 (6 bases). V lost 8 bases to trimming and J lost 10 bases, with 15 bases between them. This CDR3 region has 12 residues. The germline gives CDR1 MNHEY, CDR2 SMNVEV (reference sequence). The CDR3 loop reads CASSGLTTEQFF. CDR3 sequence (DNA): TGTGCCAGCTCGGGACTGACTACGGAGCAGTTCTTC.

The genes are TRBV6-1 and TRBJ1-5; 8 bases fit TRBD1. J gave up 7 bases and V 4 bases, and 3 bases lay outside the gene matches. CDR3 length equals 13 residues. Germline CDR1 MNHNS, CDR2 SASEGT. The CDR3, as DNA: TGTGCCAGCAGTGCAGGGGGCGCCCAGCCCCAGCATTTT. This translates into CASSAGGAQPQHF.

The chain employs TRBV4-3 and TRBJ2-3, with 8 positions matching TRBD2. The junction had 6 bases not matched to a gene; V was cut back by 2 bases and J by 5 bases. Germline lookup yields CDR1 LGHNA and CDR2 YSLEER. The CDR3 loop spans 15 amino acids. The CDR3 sequence: CASSQRGGGQDTQYF. CDR3 nucleotide sequence: TGCGCCAGCAGCCAAAGGGGCGGGGGGCAAGATACGCAGTATTTT.

This sequence joins TRBV7-2 and TRBJ2-7, with 11 nucleotides matching TRBD2. The germline V gene has CDR1 SGHTA and CDR2 FQGNSA. Trimming at V came to 5 bases and at J to 3 bases, leaving 3 bases not matched to a gene. CDR3 length equals 14 residues. This CDR3 reads CASSVGLADYEQYF. The CDR3 DNA reads as TGTGCCAGCAGCGTGGGACTAGCGGACTACGAGCAGTACTTC.

This clone was counted once. This chain uses TRBV5-1 with TRBJ2-3; weak D call: TRBD2 (7 bases). Germline V lookup: CDR1 SGHRS, CDR2 YFSETQ. CDR3 length equals 15 residues. Trimming removed 5 bases at V and 6 bases at J, with 19 bases between. CDR3 in DNA: TGCGCCAGCAGGTCCTGGGAGGGGGGCTTGGATACGCAGTATTTT. Protein: CASRSWEGGLDTQYF.

The V gene is TRBV29-1, the J gene TRBJ2-3; 10 bases map to TRBD2. Germline CDR1 is SQVTM and CDR2 is ANQGSEA. This CDR3 comprises 15 residues. Losses at the gene ends were 3 bases for V and 2 bases for J; bases not matched to a gene: 5. The CDR3 sequence is CSVDLAGDPTDTQYF. The DNA for the CDR3 is TGCAGCGTTGATCTAGCGGGGGACCCCACAGATACGCAGTATTTT.

The gene calls are TRBV27 and TRBJ2-4, with D possibly TRBD2 on 6 matching bases. The germline V and J ends were trimmed by 2 bases and 0 bases, with 8 bases remaining between them. CDR1 is MNHEY, CDR2 SMNVEV, per germline (reference sequence). CDR3 length: 15 amino acids. The CDR3 sequence is CASSLSSGAKNIQYF. The CDR3 DNA reads TGTGCCAGCAGTTTAAGTAGCGGAGCCAAAAACATTCAGTACTTC.

This chain joins TRBV7-9 and TRBJ2-4; 9 positions agree with TRBD1. The V segment lost 5 bases and the J segment 0 bases; nucleotides outside the gene matches: 14. The CDR3 consists of 19 residues. Looked up from germline, CDR1 is SEHNR and CDR2 is FQNEAQ (reference sequence). In DNA form, the CDR3 reads TGTGCCAGCAGCGACGGATCGGGTAGGACAGGGGTAGCCAAAAACATTCAGTACTTC. Its translation is CASSDGSGRTGVAKNIQYF.

The genes are TRBV20-1 and TRBJ2-3; D remains unclear. Trimming shortened V by 8 bases and J by 9 bases, and 15 bases separated the two germline ends. Germline values: CDR1 DFQATT, CDR2 SNEGSKA (reference sequence). The CDR3 contains 11 residues. The CDR3 DNA sequence: TGCAGTCATCTCCTGGCTCAAACGCAGTATTTT. This translates into CSHLLAQTQYF.

The chain couples TRBV11-2 to TRBJ2-4; possibly TRBD1 for D (7 bases). V was cut by 5 bases and J by 12 bases, with 20 bases left in between. Germline lookup yields CDR1 SGHAT and CDR2 FQNNGV. The length of the CDR3 is 14 residues. In DNA form, the CDR3 reads TGTGCCAGCAGCCTTGGAGGGGGCCAACTGGCTCAGTACTTC. Translated, it gives CASSLGGGQLAQYF.

This rearrangement joins TRBV13 to TRBJ2-7, with TRBD2 identical over 13 bases. CDR3 size: 15 residues. Germline values: CDR1 PRHDT, CDR2 FYEKMQ (reference sequence). V was clipped by 5 bases and J by 3 bases; unmatched bases: 4. The CDR3 bases are TGTGCCAGCAGCGGCGGACTAGCGGGGGACTACGAGCAGTACTTC. Translation gives CASSGGLAGDYEQYF.

This clone was observed once. This chain connects TRBV19 to TRBJ2-3; D remains unclear. The CDR3 is 17 residues long. Germline CDR1 reads LNHDA; CDR2 reads SQIVND (reference sequence). V was clipped by 4 bases and J by 3 bases, with 20 bases between them. CDR3 amino acids: CASSTIPRDSETDTQYF. The CDR3 coding sequence is TGTGCCAGTAGTACGATCCCCCGCGACTCGGAGACAGATACGCAGTATTTT.

V and J are TRBV14 and TRBJ2-7; D may be TRBD1 (5 bases). From germline, CDR1 is SGHDN and CDR2 FVKESK. The CDR3 runs to 13 residues. Trimming left V 5 bases short and J 1 base short, with 9 bases between. The CDR3 loop is CASSLTASYEQYF. The CDR3 DNA is TGTGCCAGCAGCTTGACAGCTTCCTACGAGCAGTACTTC. Variable domain in full (rest from reference TRBV14 and TRBJ2-7): EAGVTQFPSHSVIEKGQTVTLRCDPISGHDNLYWYRRVMGKEIKFLLHFVKESKQDESGMPNNRFLAERTGGTYSTLKVQPAELEDSGVYFCASSLTASYEQYFGPGTRLTVT.

The count of this clone is one. DNA for the CDR3: TGTGCCAGCAGCGCGTCCTTGGGGGACAGGATACCTGTGGGAAACACCATATATTTT. Translating gives CASSASLGDRIPVGNTIYF. The chain employs TRBV5-6 and TRBJ1-3, with 8 bases lining up with TRBD1. CDR3 length equals 19 residues. CDR1 SGHDT and CDR2 YYEEEE come from the germline V gene. V lost 4 bases and J lost 4; bases outside the gene matches: 19.

This chain uses TRBV19 with TRBJ1-5; 9 bases map to TRBD1. The CDR3 has 14 amino acids. V lost 6 bases, J lost 3 bases, and 3 bases stayed unmatched. Looked up from germline, CDR1 is LNHDA and CDR2 is SQIVND (reference sequence). The CDR3 here is CASSHRGLNQPQHF. The DNA for the CDR3 is TGTGCCAGTAGCCACAGGGGGCTCAATCAGCCCCAGCATTTT.

This clone appeared once. J is TRBJ2-7 and V is TRBV10-3; 12 bases are a match to TRBD2. With V trimmed by 4 bases and J by 6 bases, 4 bases remained unmatched. Looked up from germline, CDR1 is ENHRY and CDR2 is SYGVKD. The CDR3 spans 14 residues. CDR3 coding DNA: TGTGCCATCAGTGCTAGCGGGAGGGCTGGCGAGCAGTACTTC. Translated: CAISASGRAGEQYF.

The V call is TRBV21-1, the J call TRBJ2-4; no check of the table's D call, TRBD2, against the DNA was made. TRBV21-1 constitutes a pseudogene. The CDR3 length is 15 residues. The chain's CDR3 is CASSEGGTTKNIQYF. The CDR3 bases are TGTGCCAGCAGCGAGGGGGGGACGACCAAAAACATTCAGTACTTC.

This rearrangement joins TRBV9 to TRBJ2-7; D is uncertain. The V gene lost 3 bases and the J gene lost 2 bases, with 6 bases spanning the gap. The CDR3 has 12 amino acids. Per the germline V gene, CDR1 is SGDLS and CDR2 is YYNGEE. The CDR3 coding sequence is TGTGCCAGCAGCGCGTCCCCCTACGAGCAGTACTTC. Amino acids: CASSASPYEQYF. The full variable domain, its missing parts supplied by reference TRBV9 and TRBJ2-7, is DSGVTQTPKHLITATGQRVTLRCSPRSGDLSVYWYQQSLDQGLQFLIQYYNGEERAKGNILERFSAQQFPDLHSELNLSSLELGDSALYFCASSASPYEQYFGPGTRLTVT.

The chain recombines TRBV6-5 with TRBJ2-6; D gene ambiguous. This CDR3 spans 13 amino acids. V lost 6 bases to trimming and J lost 4 bases, with 7 bases between them. Looked up from germline, CDR1 is MNHEY and CDR2 is SVGAGI. The CDR3 here is CASSLSGANVLTF. The CDR3 DNA follows: TGTGCCAGCAGCCTCTCCGGGGCCAACGTCCTGACTTTC.

The rearrangement joins TRBV27 to TRBJ2-5; D possibly corresponds to TRBD2 (5 bases). CDR3 length: 18 residues. CDR1 MNHEY and CDR2 SMNVEV come from the germline V gene (reference sequence). V was shortened by 4 bases and J by 11 bases, with 32 bases between the two germline ends. The CDR3 sequence: CASSSQPVLGVPVGEQYF. Here the CDR3 DNA reads TGTGCCAGCAGTTCCCAGCCCGTCCTGGGAGTTCCCGTGGGAGAGCAGTACTTC.

The V and J genes are TRBV5-4 and TRBJ2-7, with TRBD1 identical over 9 bases. The germline V gene has CDR1 SGHNT and CDR2 YYREEE (reference sequence). V shed 1 base and J 5 bases; nucleotides not matched to a gene: 4. This CDR3 is built from 14 residues. The CDR3, as DNA: TGTGCCAGCAGCTTGAAACGACAGGGGGACGAGCAGTACTTC. Translation gives CASSLKRQGDEQYF.

The chain employs TRBV29-1 and TRBJ1-2; 9 positions agree with TRBD1. This CDR3 is 14 amino acids long. The germline V gene encodes CDR1 SQVTM and CDR2 ANQGSEA. V shed 6 bases and J 4 bases; nucleotides not matched to a gene: 9. CDR3 loop: CSVGGTGLRYGYTF. In DNA, the CDR3 is TGCAGCGTGGGCGGGACAGGGTTACGCTATGGCTACACCTTC.

The V and J genes are TRBV7-9 and TRBJ1-4; D call uncertain. The CDR3 runs to 15 residues. The ends were cut back, 5 bases at V and 3 bases at J, with 13 bases in the middle. Germline CDR1 and CDR2: SEHNR and FQNEAQ (reference sequence). The CDR3 reads CASSPLHRANEKLFF. CDR3 bases: TGTGCCAGCAGCCCCCTCCACCGGGCTAATGAAAAACTGTTTTTT.

In this sample, this clone turned up a few times. As DNA, the CDR3 is TGTGCCAGCAGTGACAGGGATAATTCACCCCTCCACTTT. Residues: CASSDRDNSPLHF. The chain carries TRBV6-1 and TRBJ1-6, with D possibly being TRBD1 (5 bases). The germline V and J ends were trimmed by 3 bases and 5 bases, with 5 bases remaining between them. The germline gives CDR1 MNHNS, CDR2 SASEGT. CDR3 length: 13 amino acids.